This is a list of T cell receptor beta chains from one sample in a study of blood T cells in healthy people across ages. TCRdb analysed the 5' RACE reads with MiXCR anew, one entry per CDR3 protein. The table has some 1,500,000 distinct CDR3 sequences, approximately 43% seen once. The sample taken for sequencing was blood. Receptors were obtained from a woman between 18 and 29 years old in good health. The CDR3 runs from the conserved cysteine through the conserved F or W. A D gene is named only where the DNA matches it firmly. Some rows have no size entry. The others give once, few or many, or a class for an expanded clone.

d_call clone_size j_call v_call cdr3_nt cdr3_aa
- many TRBJ2-7 TRBV12-3/TRBV12-4 TGTGCCAGCTCGCGACAGGAAGACTACGAGCAGTACTTC CASSRQEDYEQYF
- few TRBJ2-3 TRBV18 TGTGCCAGCTCACCCAACGGAGGGGATACGCAGTATTTT CASSPNGGDTQYF
- - TRBJ2-1 TRBV11-2 TGTGCCAGCAGCTTAGATGTCCTATCAAATGAGCAGTTCTTC CASSLDVLSNEQFF
- - TRBJ2-4 TRBV3-1 TGTGCCAGCAGCCCCCCCCTGGGCTACGGGCAGTACTTC CASSPPLGYGQYF
TRBD2 - TRBJ2-7 TRBV4-3 TGCGCCAGCAGCCCGGTCCTGACTAGCGAGTGGTACGAGCAGTACTTC CASSPVLTSEWYEQYF
TRBD1 - TRBJ2-7 TRBV30 TGTGCCTGGCGGACAGGGGGACTATACGAGCAGTACTTC CAWRTGGLYEQYF
- - TRBJ1-1 TRBV2 TGTGCCAGCAGAAGGACACCGTGGAGTGAAGCTTTCTTT CASRRTPWSEAFF
- - TRBJ2-7 TRBV7-2 TGTGCCAGCAGCGGACAGGGAGGGGACGAGCAGTACTTC CASSGQGGDEQYF
- - TRBJ2-7 TRBV28 TGTGCCAGCAGTCCCACGGGTTTGTCCTACGAGCAGTACTTC CASSPTGLSYEQYF
TRBD2 many TRBJ2-2 TRBV10-3 TGTGCCATCAGTGACCGAGCGGGAGAGGGAGGGACCGGGGAGCTGTTTTTT CAISDRAGEGGTGELFF
- - TRBJ2-2 TRBV28 TGTGCCAGCACCCCTCGGGGGGCGACCACCGGGGAGCTGTTTTTT CASTPRGATTGELFF
- once TRBJ2-7 TRBV5-1 TGCGCCAGCAGCTTGGACAATCATTACGAGAAGTACTTC CASSLDNHYEKYF
- few TRBJ2-7 TRBV7-2 TGTGCCAGCACCTCCCTTGGCGAGCAGTACTTC CASTSLGEQYF
TRBD2 - TRBJ2-5 TRBV3-1 TGTGCCAGCAGCCAAGATAGGGAGCGGGAGGGACAGTACTTC CASSQDREREGQYF
- - TRBJ2-7 TRBV7-2 TGTGCCAGCAGCTTTCAGGGGATCTCCTACGAGCAGTACTTC CASSFQGISYEQYF
- - TRBJ2-7 TRBV28 TGTGCCAGCAGTCATGGAGACCAAAGCGGCTACGAGCAGTACTTC CASSHGDQSGYEQYF
TRBD1 few TRBJ2-7 TRBV2 TGTGCCAGCAGTGGGACAGGAGCTCCCTACGAGCAGTACTTC CASSGTGAPYEQYF
- - TRBJ1-2 TRBV30 TGTGCCTGGAGGGCGTCCGGTCTGAACTATGGCTACACCTTC CAWRASGLNYGYTF
TRBD1 - TRBJ2-1 TRBV5-5 TGTACCAGCAGCTTCCTAAGAGGGCAGGGGGTCTCCTACAATGAGCAGTTCTTC CTSSFLRGQGVSYNEQFF
TRBD2 - TRBJ2-5 TRBV2 TGTGCCAGCAGACGACTAGCGGGGGGTGGGGAGACCCAGTACTTC CASRRLAGGGETQYF
- - TRBJ2-1 TRBV4-1 TGCGCCAGCTCCGGGAGTTGGGACTCCTACAATGAGCAGTTCTTC CASSGSWDSYNEQFF
- - TRBJ1-1 TRBV9 TGTGCCAGCAGCGTAGGTCCGGAAACTGAAGCTTTCTTT CASSVGPETEAFF
TRBD1 - TRBJ1-2 TRBV6-5 TGTGCCAGCAGTTACACCCGACAGGGCGGGGGCTATGGCTACACCTTC CASSYTRQGGGYGYTF
- - TRBJ1-5 TRBV20-1 TGCAGTGCTAGCGCGGACTATAGCAATCAGCCCCAGCATTTT CSASADYSNQPQHF
- - TRBJ1-5 TRBV28 TGTGCCACGGGGAGGGCTCAGCCCCAGCATTTT CATGRAQPQHF
- - TRBJ1-2 TRBV11-1 TGTGCCAGCAGCTTATATCGGTCCCCCAATCGTCCCCAATCGGCTAACTATGGCTACACCTTC CASSLYRSPNRPQSANYGYTF
TRBD2 - TRBJ2-7 TRBV7-7 TGTGCTAGCAGCTTAAGGGCCAGCGGGGCCCCCTACAATGAGCAGTACTTC CASSLRASGAPYNEQYF
- - TRBJ2-7 TRBV5-1 TGCGCCAGCAGCTCCTCGGCGCGGGGGCTGTCCTACGAGCAGTACTTC CASSSSARGLSYEQYF
- few TRBJ2-1 TRBV5-1 TGCGCCAGCAGTCGTCCGGGACACCAGTCCTACAATGAGCAGTTCTTC CASSRPGHQSYNEQFF
TRBD1 - TRBJ2-5 TRBV6-6 TGTGCCAGCAGTTACCTGACAGGGTTGGAGACCCAGTACTTC CASSYLTGLETQYF
TRBD1 - TRBJ2-7 TRBV9 TGTGTCAGCAGCGTAGTGGAGACAGGGGTTACCGAGCAGTACTTC CVSSVVETGVTEQYF
TRBD1 few TRBJ1-2 TRBV29-1 TGCAGCGTTTCGCCCGGGACAGGGTTTGGCTACACCTTC CSVSPGTGFGYTF
TRBD1 - TRBJ1-1 TRBV7-9 TGTGCCAGCAGCTTAGGGGGGACAGGGTGGACTGAAGCTTTCTTT CASSLGGTGWTEAFF
- - TRBJ2-7 TRBV12-3/TRBV12-4 TGTGCCAGCAGTTTTTGCGAATCCTACGAGCAGTACTTC CASSFCESYEQYF
- - TRBJ2-7 TRBV3-1 TGTGCCAGCAGCCAAAGGTTCTACAGGGTCGCCTACGAGCAGTACTTC CASSQRFYRVAYEQYF
- - TRBJ2-7 TRBV4-3 TGCGCCAGCAGCCAAGACAGAACAGACGACGAGCAGTACTTC CASSQDRTDDEQYF
TRBD2 - TRBJ2-3 TRBV7-9 TGTGCCAGCAAGATTTCGGGACTAGCAAGGGGAGATACGCAGTATTTT CASKISGLARGDTQYF
- - TRBJ1-5 TRBV12-3/TRBV12-4 TGTGCCAGCACCCCAAGGGGCAATCAGCCCCAGCATTTT CASTPRGNQPQHF
- few TRBJ2-7 TRBV7-9 TGTGCCAGCAGCTTAGTCGGACAGAACAATGAGCAGTACTTC CASSLVGQNNEQYF
TRBD1 once TRBJ1-1 TRBV5-6 TGTGCCAGCAGGACGAGGAGGGGGCTTTTCACTGAAGCTTTCTTT CASRTRRGLFTEAFF
- once TRBJ2-7 TRBV20-1 TGCAGTGCTAGAGCCGGACAGTCCTACGAGCAGTACTTC CSARAGQSYEQYF
- - TRBJ2-3 TRBV27 TGTGCCAGCAGTAACGGGTATAGCACAGATACGCAGTATTTT CASSNGYSTDTQYF
TRBD2 - TRBJ2-1 TRBV4-2 TGTGCCAGCACGCCTAGCGGATACAATGAGCAGTTCTTC CASTPSGYNEQFF
- few TRBJ2-4 TRBV7-9 TGTGCCAGCAGCCCAGGCCTCAGTGCGGTAGCCAAAAACATTCAGTACTTC CASSPGLSAVAKNIQYF
- - TRBJ1-4 TRBV7-2 TGTGCCAGCAGCTCCCTAGGAGGTTACGGGGGTAAACTGTTTTTT CASSSLGGYGGKLFF
- - TRBJ2-3 TRBV27 TGTGCCAGCAGCCACGGTGCAGGGAAACCGGATACGCAGTATTTT CASSHGAGKPDTQYF
- - TRBJ2-3 TRBV6-5 TGTGCCAGCAGTACCACAGGGACCCCAGATACGCAGTATTTT CASSTTGTPDTQYF
- - TRBJ2-7 TRBV14 TGTGCCAGCAGCCAATCGAGGATGGGAGAGCAGTACTTC CASSQSRMGEQYF
TRBD2 - TRBJ2-1 TRBV11-3 TGTGCCAGCAGCTCACCCGACGGGGGGAACTACAATGAGCAGTTCTTC CASSSPDGGNYNEQFF
- few TRBJ2-1 TRBV6-2/TRBV6-3 TGTGCCAGCAGTTCGCAGAGATATGAGCAGTTCTTC CASSSQRYEQFF
- once TRBJ2-1 TRBV4-3 TGCGCCAGCAGCCTACTCCCCGCCTCCTACAATGAGCAGTTCTTC CASSLLPASYNEQFF
TRBD1 - TRBJ2-7 TRBV12-3/TRBV12-4 TGTGCCAGCCAATCCGGCGGGGACAGGTTCTACGAGCAGTACTTC CASQSGGDRFYEQYF
- - TRBJ2-2 TRBV29-1 TGCAGCGTTGTACTGTCCACCGGGGAGCTGTTTTTT CSVVLSTGELFF
- few TRBJ2-3 TRBV7-2 TGTGCCAGCAGCTTAGCGGGGGGCCCCACCACAGATACGCAGTATTTT CASSLAGGPTTDTQYF
- - TRBJ2-6 TRBV25-1 TGTGCCAGCAGTGAACCAGGGACGGAGTCTGGGGCCAACGTCCTGACTTTC CASSEPGTESGANVLTF
- few TRBJ2-1 TRBV20-1 TGCAGTGCTAGAGATCCTAGTGGCTACGACGATGAGCAGTTCTTC CSARDPSGYDDEQFF
- few TRBJ1-1 TRBV12-3/TRBV12-4 TGTGCCAGCAGCCGACCATACACTGAAGCTTTCTTT CASSRPYTEAFF
TRBD2 few TRBJ2-3 TRBV12-3/TRBV12-4 TGTGCCAGCAGCGAGCTAGCGGGGGCCCTCACAGATACGCAGTATTTT CASSELAGALTDTQYF
- few TRBJ2-7 TRBV3-1 TGTGCCAGCAGCCGTTCCAGAGCAAGCTCCTACAATGAGCAGTACTTC CASSRSRASSYNEQYF
TRBD1 - TRBJ1-1 TRBV10-3 TGTGCCATCAGAGGACAGGGACTGAGAGCTTTCTTT CAIRGQGLRAFF